Shown below are 16 T cell receptor beta chains from a single sample sequenced in a study of T cell repertoires in cytomegalovirus infection (dated by TCRdb to about 2019). Their antigens are not known. The treatment or condition label of this sample denotes: in vitro stimulation with specific CMV peptide epitopes to enrich CMV-specific T cells. The instrument was an Illumina HiSeq 1500. The raw public reads went through TCRdb reprocessing: fastp at Q25, MiXCR clone calling, in-frame beta chains kept. Each record represents a unique CDR3 protein, reported with the most common genes and DNA among its rows. The sample contains 640,000 or so distinct CDR3 sequences, 30% to 35% of them found a single time. Jointly, the top ten make up roughly 18% of the sample. The starting material was cultured PBMCs, obtained from culture after CMV antigen stimulation. Source of these receptors: a human donor in good health (CMV status not recorded). Some clones in this sample may be carry-over from other donors' samples.

The V gene is TRBV2, the J gene TRBJ2-1; the match to TRBD2 covers 9 bases. The J segment lost 5 bases and the V segment lost 6 bases, leaving 5 bases of the junction unmatched. Germline V gene lookup returns CDR1 SNHLY and CDR2 FYNNEI. CDR3 length equals 14 residues. CDR3 nucleotides: TGTGCCAGCAGACCGAGCGGGGGGCACAATGAGCAGTTCTTC. Protein sequence: CASRPSGGHNEQFF.

The V and J genes are TRBV15 and TRBJ2-2, with 10 positions matching TRBD2. V shed 1 base and J 9 bases; nucleotides not matched to a gene: 11. The CDR3 extends over 17 amino acids. CDR1 LNHNV and CDR2 YYDKDF come from the germline V gene (reference sequence). The CDR3 sequence: CATSRAGAGTSDRELFF. The CDR3 DNA follows: TGTGCCACCAGCAGAGCGGGCGCCGGGACTAGCGATCGGGAGCTGTTTTTT.

This clonotype was recorded a few times. This chain joins TRBV9 and TRBJ2-3; 8 bases match TRBD2. The length of the CDR3 is 16 residues. The J segment lost 1 base and the V segment lost 3 bases, leaving 7 bases of the junction unmatched. Germline CDR1 reads SGDLS; CDR2 reads YYNGEE. This CDR3 is CASSAGGAGGTDTQYF. Written as DNA, the CDR3 is TGTGCCAGCAGCGCCGGAGGAGCGGGGGGCACAGATACGCAGTATTTT. Drawing the rest from reference TRBV9 and TRBJ2-3, the complete variable domain is DSGVTQTPKHLITATGQRVTLRCSPRSGDLSVYWYQQSLDQGLQFLIQYYNGEERAKGNILERFSAQQFPDLHSELNLSSLELGDSALYFCASSAGGAGGTDTQYFGPGTRLTVL.

The chain couples TRBV18 to TRBJ2-7; D is possibly TRBD1 or TRBD2 (5 bases each). Trimming left V 3 bases short and J 5 bases short, with 8 bases between. This CDR3 spans 12 amino acids. Germline V CDR1 and CDR2: KGHSH, LQKENI. CDR3 nucleotide sequence: TGTGCCAGCTCACCCCGGGACGACGAGCAGTACTTC. Translating it yields CASSPRDDEQYF.

The J gene is TRBJ1-1, the V gene TRBV10-3; D perhaps matches TRBD1 (5 bases). The CDR3 has 11 residues. Trimming stripped 1 base from V and 14 bases from J, with 11 bases between. Germline assignment: CDR1 ENHRY and CDR2 SYGVKD. The CDR3 DNA reads as TGTGCCATCAGTGAGTGGGGGTCTAGGTTCTTT. Its translation is CAISEWGSRFF.

This sequence joins TRBV20-1 and TRBJ2-3; the match to TRBD2 covers 15 bases. Germline V gives CDR1 DFQATT, CDR2 SNEGSKA (reference sequence). The ends lost 6 bases at V and 0 bases at J; junction bases unmatched: 10. This CDR3 is 18 amino acids long. CDR3 in DNA: TGCAGTGCCTACGGGACTAGCGGGAGGCACGGGAGCACAGATACGCAGTATTTT. Amino acid sequence: CSAYGTSGRHGSTDTQYF.

In this sample, this clonotype turned up a few times. The genes are TRBV7-2 and TRBJ2-7; D may match TRBD1 or TRBD2 (5 bases each). CDR3 length: 13 amino acids. The V gene's germline CDR1 is SGHTA and CDR2 FQGNSA. V lost 2 bases to trimming and J lost 8 bases, with 13 bases between them. CDR3 in DNA: TGTGCCAGCAGCTTATCAGTCGGGGCCCAGCAGTACTTC. Its translation: CASSLSVGAQQYF.

This clonotype has only a few counts. The chain is built from TRBV12-3 or TRBV12-4 and TRBJ1-5; tentative D call: TRBD1 (5 bases). The CDR3 extends over 13 amino acids. Trimming removed 2 bases at V and 11 bases at J, with 13 bases between. CDR3 in DNA: TGTGCCAGCAGTTTACTCCCCCGGGGGGCCCAGCATTTT. Its translation: CASSLLPRGAQHF.

This clonotype was counted ten times or more. V gene TRBV7-2 combines with J gene TRBJ1-2; 7 bases are shared with TRBD1. This CDR3 comprises 14 residues. Germline V CDR1 and CDR2: SGHTA, FQGNSA. J was trimmed by 7 bases and V by 4 bases; bases with no gene match: 9. CDR3 in amino acids: CASSSSGTVVGYTF. The CDR3, as DNA: TGTGCCAGCAGCTCGTCCGGGACAGTGGTTGGCTACACCTTC.

This sequence joins TRBV7-2 and TRBJ1-5, with TRBD1 as a possible D gene (6 bases). Trimming stripped 1 base from V and 7 bases from J, with 8 bases between. Germline CDR1 SGHTA, CDR2 FQGNSA. The CDR3 is 13 amino acids. The DNA for the CDR3 is TGTGCCAGCAGCTTAGAACAGGGCCAGCCCCAGCATTTT. Translation gives CASSLEQGQPQHF.

The chain is built from TRBV18 and TRBJ2-3, with 9 bases matching TRBD2. Germline CDR1 KGHSH, CDR2 LQKENI. The J segment lost 4 bases and the V segment lost 2 bases, leaving 10 bases of the junction unmatched. The CDR3 contains 17 residues. CDR3 sequence: CASSPGLAGTTPDTQYF. In nucleotides, the CDR3 is TGTGCCAGCTCACCAGGGCTAGCGGGGACCACTCCAGATACGCAGTATTTT.

The chain carries TRBV4-3 and TRBJ1-2, with D perhaps TRBD1 (6 bases). The CDR3 runs to 16 residues. Looked up from germline, CDR1 is LGHNA and CDR2 is YSLEER. Trimming shortened V by 1 base and J by 4 bases, and 16 bases separated the two germline ends. The DNA of the CDR3 is TGCGCCAGCAGCCAAGCTAGGACAGTAAAAGCCTATGGCTACACCTTC. This translates into CASSQARTVKAYGYTF.

The rearrangement links TRBV15 to TRBJ2-2, with 10 bases identical to TRBD2. The CDR3 runs to 15 residues. The V segment lost 6 bases and the J segment 5 bases; nucleotides outside the gene matches: 6. Germline loops: CDR1 LNHNV, CDR2 YYDKDF (reference sequence). The CDR3 nucleotides are TGTGCCACCAGAGACACGGGACTAGCGACCGGGGAGCTGTTTTTT. Translating gives CATRDTGLATGELFF.

V gene TRBV18 combines with J gene TRBJ1-5, with no clear D. Germline CDR1 reads KGHSH; CDR2 reads LQKENI. V was shortened by 3 bases and J by 4 bases, with 7 bases between the two germline ends. This CDR3 has 13 amino acids. CDR3 protein: CASSPAANQPQHF. The CDR3 nucleotides are TGTGCCAGCTCACCTGCGGCGAATCAGCCCCAGCATTTT.

The chain uses TRBV12-3 or TRBV12-4 and TRBJ2-1, with D possibly being TRBD1 (5 bases). V shed 6 bases and J shed 7 bases, with 10 bases lying between them. The CDR3 spans 12 residues. In DNA form, the CDR3 reads TGTGCCAGCAGAGGCAGGGTTAATGAGCAGTTCTTC. It encodes CASRGRVNEQFF.

This clonotype was observed many times. This sequence joins TRBV7-2 and TRBJ2-3, with D tentatively TRBD1 (6 bases). Trimming left V 1 base short and J 6 bases short, with 14 bases between. The CDR3 is 15 residues long. In germline, CDR1 is SGHTA, CDR2 FQGNSA. The CDR3 here is CASSLVAGVVDTQYF. In nucleotides, the CDR3 is TGTGCCAGCAGCTTAGTAGCAGGGGTGGTGGATACGCAGTATTTT.